These 20 T cell receptor beta chains came from one sample sequenced in a study of cytomegalovirus exposure and HLA in healthy donors. TCRdb's table, derived via immunoSEQ multiplex PCR, lists solely in-frame clones and lacks some. The top ten hold 2.5% to 3.5% of the sample, which has more than 150,000 clones, around 81% seen once. Sequenced input: PBMCs. The origin of the receptors is a woman younger than 35 in good health and CMV-seropositive.

The DNA for the CDR3 is TGCGCCAGCACGCCGGTAAGCGGGGGGGCAGATACGCAGTATTTT. Its protein is CASTPVSGGADTQYF. The V gene is TRBV5-1, the J gene TRBJ2-3, with 10 positions matching TRBD2. The CDR3 spans 15 residues. Germline V CDR1 and CDR2: SGHRS, YFSETQ. The V gene end was trimmed by 6 bases and the J gene end by 4 bases; junction bases not matched to a gene: 8. The full variable domain, rest sourced from reference TRBV5-1 and TRBJ2-3, is KAGVTQTPRYLIKTRGQQVTLSCSPISGHRSVSWYQQTPGQGLQFLFEYFSETQRNKGNFPGRFSGRQFSNSRSEMNVSTLELGDSALYLCASTPVSGGADTQYFGPGTRLTVL.

This clone appeared a single time. This chain joins TRBV10-3 and TRBJ2-1, with D possibly TRBD1 on 5 matching bases. V lost 8 bases and J 8 bases, leaving 16 bases between the germline ends. Looked up from germline, CDR1 is ENHRY and CDR2 is SYGVKD. CDR3 length: 13 amino acids. CDR3 loop: CAIAPVGPDEQFF. The CDR3 coding sequence is TGTGCCATCGCCCCGGTGGGGCCGGATGAGCAGTTCTTC.

This clone showed up just once. The chain joins TRBV6-1 to TRBJ1-6; D remains ambiguous. V was pared by 2 bases and J by 11 bases, with 10 bases between. Per the germline V gene, CDR1 is MNHNS and CDR2 is SASEGT. CDR3 size: 13 residues. This CDR3 is CASSELPGTPLHF. CDR3 nucleotide sequence: TGTGCCAGCAGTGAATTGCCAGGTACACCCCTCCACTTT.

In this sample, this clone turned up a few times. The chain links TRBV4-2 to TRBJ1-2, with 9 bases that match TRBD1. With V trimmed by 3 bases and J by 5 bases, 10 bases remained unmatched. Germline V lookup: CDR1 LGHNA, CDR2 YNFKEQ. There are 16 residues in the CDR3. The CDR3 region is CASSQQAGTGLYGYTF. CDR3 DNA sequence: TGTGCCAGCAGCCAGCAAGCCGGGACAGGGCTTTATGGCTACACCTTC.

V is TRBV7-2 and J is TRBJ2-7; D is ambiguous. Germline loops: CDR1 SGHTA, CDR2 FQGNSA. The length of the CDR3 is 15 residues. V was clipped by 3 bases and J by 0 bases, with 12 bases between them. As DNA, the CDR3 is TGTGCCAGCAGCTTCGTTGCTCGAGACTCCTACGAGCAGTACTTC. Protein product: CASSFVARDSYEQYF.

Comments on this clone: Other DNA variants within this sample encode the same CDR3. This sequence joins TRBV7-2 and TRBJ2-6; D might be TRBD1 (5 bases). CDR3 length: 15 residues. The germline V gene has CDR1 SGHTA and CDR2 FQGNSA. V lost 5 bases, J lost 0 bases, and 8 bases lay in between. CDR3 in amino acids: CASSRDSSGANVLTF. In DNA form, the CDR3 reads TGTGCCAGCAGCCGAGACAGCTCTGGGGCCAACGTCCTGACTTTC. Full variable domain (remainder filled in from reference TRBV7-2 and TRBJ2-6): GAGVSQSPSNKVTEKGKDVELRCDPISGHTALYWYRQSLGQGLEFLIYFQGNSAPDKSGLPSDRFSAERTGGSVSTLTIQRTQQEDSAVYLCASSRDSSGANVLTFGAGSRLTVL.

V usage is TRBV11-2 and J usage is TRBJ1-6, with D unresolved. The CDR3 runs 13 residues. V lost 5 bases and J lost 8, with 10 bases in between. Germline-derived CDR1 and CDR2 are SGHAT and FQNNGV. DNA for the CDR3: TGTGCCAGCAGCCCCGGGAAGGATTCACCCCTCCACTTT. Translating gives CASSPGKDSPLHF.

The CDR3 nucleotides read TGTGCCAGCAGCGCTTCAGGGGGTTTTCAGCCCCAGCATTTT. Protein sequence: CASSASGGFQPQHF. The chain is built from TRBV9 and TRBJ1-5; TRBD1 agrees at 7 bases. This CDR3 spans 14 amino acids. Germline trimming cut 3 bases from V and 6 bases from J; bases unmatched to any gene: 6. Looked up from germline, CDR1 is SGDLS and CDR2 is YYNGEE.

The chain is built from TRBV7-3 and TRBJ2-2; D unresolved. Germline CDR1 reads SGHTA; CDR2 reads FQGTGA. Trimming removed 0 bases at V and 8 bases at J, with 10 bases between. The CDR3 sequence is 14 residues long. The CDR3 DNA is TGTGCCAGCAGCTTAACGACGGCGGAGGGGGAGCTGTTTTTT. This encodes CASSLTTAEGELFF.

The chain is built from TRBV27 and TRBJ1-5, with no clear D. CDR1 and CDR2 from the germline V gene are MNHEY and SMNVEV (reference sequence). The CDR3 covers 15 residues. The germline V and J ends were trimmed by 2 bases and 2 bases, with 10 bases remaining between them. This chain's CDR3 is CASSLIPLGNQPQHF. CDR3 DNA: TGTGCCAGCAGTTTAATCCCTCTAGGCAATCAGCCCCAGCATTTT.

The chain carries TRBV5-4 and TRBJ1-6; 10 positions match TRBD1. The CDR3 sequence is 14 residues long. Per the germline V gene, CDR1 is SGHNT and CDR2 is YYREEE (reference sequence). Losses at the gene ends were 7 bases for V and 14 bases for J; bases not matched to a gene: 12. CDR3 sequence (DNA): TGTGCCAGCGCTGAAGGGACAGGGGTATATTCCCTCCACTTT. Amino acids: CASAEGTGVYSLHF. Looking up the rest from reference TRBV5-4 and TRBJ1-6 gives the full variable domain: ETGVTQSPTHLIKTRGQQVTLRCSSQSGHNTVSWYQQALGQGPQFIFQYYREEENGRGNFPPRFSGLQFPNYSSELNVNALELDDSALYLCASAEGTGVYSLHFGNGTRLTVT.

This chain links TRBV6-1 with TRBJ2-5; D might be TRBD2 (5 bases). The CDR3 totals 14 residues. V gave up 4 bases and J gave up 5 bases, with 14 bases separating them. Germline CDR1 and CDR2: MNHNS and SASEGT. Here the CDR3 reads CASSGSVTGETQYF. CDR3 nucleotide sequence: TGTGCCAGCAGTGGGTCGGTTACGGGGGAGACCCAGTACTTC.

The chain carries TRBV7-3 and TRBJ1-2; 8 nucleotides match TRBD1. With V trimmed by 8 bases and J by 7 bases, 12 bases remained unmatched. Per germline, CDR1 SGHTA and CDR2 FQGTGA. The CDR3 is 14 residues long. The CDR3 nucleotides are TGTGCCAGCCATCAAACAGGGGGTGGAGGTGGCTACACCTTC. This codes for CASHQTGGGGGYTF.

A few counts support this clone. V usage is TRBV19 and J usage is TRBJ1-2; TRBD1 aligns across 10 bases. Germline values: CDR1 LNHDA, CDR2 SQIVND (reference sequence). The CDR3 consists of 14 residues. Trimming at V came to 3 bases and at J to 7 bases, leaving 5 bases not matched to a gene. The CDR3 loop is CASSMGQGFRGYTF. The CDR3 bases are TGTGCCAGTAGTATGGGACAGGGGTTTCGTGGCTACACCTTC.

The chain combines TRBV16 with TRBJ2-7; no definite D call. The germline gives CDR1 KGHSY, CDR2 FQNENV. The CDR3 loop spans 14 amino acids. Between the trimmed V and J ends, which lost 0 bases and 2 bases, there was a span of 8 bases. The CDR3 spells CASSQSSVAYEQYF. Here the CDR3 DNA reads TGTGCCAGCAGCCAATCATCGGTCGCCTACGAGCAGTACTTC.

As DNA, the CDR3 is TGTGCCAGCAGCTTAAGGCGGGGGGGCGTAAGAGATACGCAGTATTTT. Protein sequence: CASSLRRGGVRDTQYF. The chain carries TRBV7-2 and TRBJ2-3; 9 bases agree with TRBD2. The germline V gene has CDR1 SGHTA and CDR2 FQGNSA. Trimming removed 2 bases from V and 5 bases from J; junction bases left unmatched: 8. CDR3 length: 16 amino acids.

This clone has a handful of counts. This rearrangement joins TRBV6-6 to TRBJ1-3, with D uncertain. The CDR3 loop spans 12 amino acids. Germline assignment: CDR1 MNHNY and CDR2 SVGAGI (reference sequence). With 8 bases removed from V and 2 bases from J, the gap between germline ends came to 7 bases. In nucleotides, the CDR3 is TGTGCCAGCGCAGGAACTGGAAACACCATATATTTT. Amino acids: CASAGTGNTIYF.

This clone was recorded only once. This chain links TRBV19 with TRBJ2-7; the D gene is possibly TRBD2 (6 bases). V lost 5 bases and J lost 1, with 15 bases in between. Germline CDR1 is LNHDA and CDR2 is SQIVND (reference sequence). The CDR3 spans 15 residues. The CDR3 region has the DNA TGTGCCAGTAGTCCCGCCGGGACTGGTTCCTACGAGCAGTACTTC. Translating it yields CASSPAGTGSYEQYF. The complete variable domain, with remaining parts taken from reference TRBV19 and TRBJ2-7, reads DGGITQSPKYLFRKEGQNVTLSCEQNLNHDAMYWYRQDPGQGLRLIYYSQIVNDFQKGDIAEGYSVSREKKESFPLTVTSAQKNPTAFYLCASSPAGTGSYEQYFGPGTRLTVT.

The V and J genes are TRBV5-1 and TRBJ1-2; the match to TRBD1 covers 11 bases. The CDR3 is made up of 16 amino acids. Per the germline V gene, CDR1 is SGHRS and CDR2 is YFSETQ. The J segment lost 5 bases and the V segment lost 1 base, leaving 7 bases of the junction unmatched. The chain's CDR3 is CASSLTGTGGNYGYTF. The CDR3 coding sequence is TGCGCCAGCAGCTTGACCGGGACAGGGGGTAATTATGGCTACACCTTC.

The chain uses TRBV2 and TRBJ2-5, with TRBD2 as a possible D gene (5 bases). The germline V gene encodes CDR1 SNHLY and CDR2 FYNNEI. The CDR3 contains 16 residues. Trimming stripped 2 bases from V and 5 bases from J, with 18 bases between. The CDR3 is CASSERAGSRGETQYF. The CDR3 DNA sequence: TGTGCCAGCAGTGAACGGGCGGGTTCTCGTGGGGAGACCCAGTACTTC.